This is a list of T cell receptor beta chains from one sample in a study of cytomegalovirus exposure and HLA in healthy donors. TCRdb's table, derived via immunoSEQ multiplex PCR, lists solely in-frame clones and lacks some. The sample lists some 67,000 clones, about 95% occurring once. The sequenced sample consisted of PBMCs. The receptors come from a woman aged 18-29 years in good health and CMV-seronegative. Both conserved end residues are part of each CDR3. Each record gives: clone size, V gene, J gene, D gene, CDR3 DNA, CDR3 protein. The D gene is left open where the match is weak. Size is stated for part of the rows, as once, few or many counts, or as a class when the clone is expanded.

>NA|TRBV5-4|TRBJ1-2|TRBD1
TGTGCCAGCACCCAACAGGGGGTGAGTGGCTACACCTTC
CASTQQGVSGYTF
>NA|TRBV7-6|TRBJ1-5|NA
TGTGCCAGCGCAATCGGGGGAGGCAATCAGCCCCAGCATTTT
CASAIGGGNQPQHF
>NA|TRBV30|TRBJ1-1|NA
TGTGCCTGGAGTGTACAACTGAACACTGAAGCTTTCTTT
CAWSVQLNTEAFF
>NA|TRBV14|TRBJ1-5|NA
TGTGCCAGCAGCCAGAAACAGGGCGGGTTCGATCAGCCCCAGCATTTT
CASSQKQGGFDQPQHF
>NA|TRBV7-7|TRBJ2-5|NA
TGTGCCAGCAGCTCCGGAGCAGGGGACACTCAAGAGACCCAGTACTTC
CASSSGAGDTQETQYF
>NA|TRBV7-7|TRBJ2-7|TRBD2
TGTGCTAGCAGCCGCGGGAGCTCCTACGAGCAGTACTTC
CASSRGSSYEQYF
>NA|TRBV6-5|TRBJ2-5|TRBD2
TGTGCCAGCAGTTACGTAGCGGGGGGCGAGCAAGAGACCCAGTACTTC
CASSYVAGGEQETQYF
>NA|TRBV5-6|TRBJ2-7|TRBD1
TGTGCCAGCAGCTGGGGACAGGGCGAGCAGTACTTC
CASSWGQGEQYF
>NA|TRBV11-2|TRBJ2-7|NA
TGTGCCAGCAGCCCCCCGCGTTTAGACACCGGGGCCTACGAGCAGTACTTC
CASSPPRLDTGAYEQYF
>NA|TRBV4-2|TRBJ2-5|TRBD2
TGTGCCAGCAGCCAGACTAGCGGGGGGCCCCGGGGGGCTGAGACCCAGTACTTC
CASSQTSGGPRGAETQYF
>NA|TRBV5-6|TRBJ1-3|TRBD1
TGTGCCAGCAGCGAAACAGGGGACTCTGGAAACACCATATATTTT
CASSETGDSGNTIYF
>NA|TRBV7-8|TRBJ2-7|NA
TGTGCCAGCAGCTTGGCAGGGGTAGGAAGCGAGCAGTACTTC
CASSLAGVGSEQYF
>NA|TRBV7-8|TRBJ1-4|NA
TGTGCCAGCTCCGGGGGGCGGCGAATTGAATTGCTGTTTTTT
CASSGGRRIELLFF
>NA|TRBV6-4|TRBJ2-2|TRBD2
TGTGCCAGCAGTGAGGAAGCGGGGATGGCCGGGGAGCTGTTTTTT
CASSEEAGMAGELFF
>once|TRBV11-2|TRBJ2-7|NA
TGTGCCAGCAGCCCGGACTGGGGGGCCTACGAGCAGTACTTC
CASSPDWGAYEQYF
>NA|TRBV10-3|TRBJ2-1|NA
TGTGCCATCAGTGCATTGGGCAGGGTCAATGAGCAGTTCTTC
CAISALGRVNEQFF
>NA|TRBV4-1|TRBJ2-2|NA
TGCGCCAGCAGCCTCGTCGGTAGGGGCTTAAACACCGGGGAGCTGTTTTTT
CASSLVGRGLNTGELFF
>NA|TRBV4-2|TRBJ2-7|TRBD1
TGTGCCAGCAGCCTCACCGGGACAGCCGACCACGAGCAGTACTTC
CASSLTGTADHEQYF
>NA|TRBV2|TRBJ1-5|TRBD1
TGTGCCAGCACAGGGGTAGGGACAGGCCTCAATCAGCCCCAGCATTTT
CASTGVGTGLNQPQHF
>NA|TRBV7-9|TRBJ1-1|TRBD1
TGTGCCAGCAGCAGAAACCAGGGGGCGGTCACTGAAGCTTTCTTT
CASSRNQGAVTEAFF
>NA|TRBV18|TRBJ2-7|NA
TGTGCCAGCTCACCAGGCGCTTGGGGGCGCAGAAACCACGAGCAGTACTTC
CASSPGAWGRRNHEQYF
>NA|TRBV28|TRBJ2-5|TRBD2
TGTGCCAGCAGTTTACCCCGCGGGGGGGCACCTCGGGGCGCCCAGTACTTC
CASSLPRGGAPRGAQYF
>NA|TRBV5-6|TRBJ1-2|NA
TGTGCCAGCAGCTTGGAACAGGAAGCTAACTATGGCTACACCTTC
CASSLEQEANYGYTF
>NA|TRBV7-3|TRBJ1-5|NA
TGTGCCAGCAGCTTGGCGGCCGCCCAGCATTTT
CASSLAAAQHF
>NA|TRBV7-3|TRBJ2-2|NA
TGTGCCAGCAGAGATACTAGAGTGGCCGGGGAGCTGTTTTTT
CASRDTRVAGELFF